The 8 T cell receptor beta chains in this list originate from one sample, sequenced in a study of blood T cell repertoires in COVID-19 (dated by TCRdb to the early 2020s). The method behind the library was the immunoSEQ multiplex PCR assay. The source is immuneACCESS, and TCRdb retained only in-frame sequences with V and J called. Part of the clones is not carried over; for the studies checked, unresolved V genes explain less than half of this, and the remainder is unexplained. The table for this sample lists some 80,000 clones; more than 70% of them were counted only once. The ten largest clonotypes hold roughly a fifth of the sample. Sequences were obtained from peripheral blood. These receptors all stem from a human donor in a cohort sampled during active COVID-19.

The chain links TRBV4-1 to TRBJ2-1; 8 positions match TRBD2. The V gene end was trimmed by 0 bases and the J gene end by 8 bases; junction bases not matched to a gene: 9. This CDR3 contains 16 residues. The germline V gene encodes CDR1 MGHRA and CDR2 YSYEKL. The CDR3 nucleotides read TGCGCCAGCAGCCAAGAGAAGCGCGGGAGGCCCTATGAGCAGTTCTTC. This codes for CASSQEKRGRPYEQFF.

The chain's CDR3 is CASSLRSDEQFF. As DNA, the CDR3 is TGTGCCAGCAGCTTACGTTCAGATGAGCAGTTCTTC. V is TRBV7-3 and J is TRBJ2-1; D unclear. The CDR3 contains 12 residues. V was trimmed by 2 bases and J by 8 bases, leaving 7 bases between them. CDR1 is SGHTA and CDR2 is FQGTGA in the germline V gene. The complete variable domain, with remaining parts taken from reference TRBV7-3 and TRBJ2-1, reads GAGVSQTPSNKVTEKGKYVELRCDPISGHTALYWYRQSLGQGPEFLIYFQGTGAADDSGLPNDRFFAVRPEGSVSTLKIQRTERGDSAVYLCASSLRSDEQFFGPGTRLTVL.

The chain recombines TRBV11-1 with TRBJ1-2; perhaps TRBD1 as D (5 bases). Germline lookup yields CDR1 SGHAT and CDR2 FQDESV (reference sequence). This CDR3 has 16 residues. The V and J ends lost 5 bases and 6 bases respectively, with 22 bases between them. The CDR3 reads CASSHPSRGGVNGYTF. Written as DNA, the CDR3 is TGTGCCAGCAGCCACCCCTCCCGGGGGGGGGTGAATGGCTACACCTTC.

The genes are TRBV28 and TRBJ2-3; TRBD2 matches at 11 bases. The V segment lost 8 bases and the J segment 6 bases; nucleotides outside the gene matches: 13. CDR3 length: 16 residues. The germline CDR1 and CDR2 sequences are MDHEN and SYDVKM. CDR3: CASLGTSGPGWDTQYF. CDR3 DNA sequence: TGTGCCAGCTTAGGGACTAGCGGCCCCGGGTGGGATACGCAGTATTTT.

In its sample, this clone was seen once. This chain uses TRBV7-7 with TRBJ2-5, with D possibly being TRBD2 (5 bases). Trimming shortened V by 4 bases and J by 5 bases, and 17 bases separated the two germline ends. This CDR3 has 15 amino acids. From germline, CDR1 is SSHAT and CDR2 FNYEAQ (reference sequence). The CDR3 sequence: CASSWTGLPEETQYF. DNA for the CDR3: TGTGCCAGCAGCTGGACTGGGCTACCGGAGGAGACCCAGTACTTC. Combining the CDR3 with reference TRBV7-7 and TRBJ2-5 gives the whole variable domain GAGVSQSPRYKVTKRGQDVTLRCDPISSHATLYWYQQALGQGPEFLTYFNYEAQPDKSGLPSDRFSAERPEGSISTLTIQRTEQRDSAMYRCASSWTGLPEETQYFGPGTRLLVL.

This clone was counted between two and nine times. V usage is TRBV27 and J usage is TRBJ2-7; 10 nucleotides line up with TRBD1. The CDR3 covers 15 residues. The J segment lost 3 bases and the V segment lost 3 bases, leaving 5 bases of the junction unmatched. CDR1 and CDR2 from the germline V gene are MNHEY and SMNVEV (reference sequence). CDR3 loop: CASSFRRDRGYEQYF. As DNA, the CDR3 is TGTGCCAGCAGTTTTCGCCGGGACAGGGGCTACGAGCAGTACTTC.

The DNA for the CDR3 is TGTGCCAGCAGTTACGGGGGGAGTGGCACTGAAGCTTTCTTT. Its translation: CASSYGGSGTEAFF. The chain combines TRBV6-5 with TRBJ1-1; TRBD1 is a possible D gene (5 bases). Looked up from germline, CDR1 is MNHEY and CDR2 is SVGAGI. Between the trimmed V and J ends, which lost 2 bases and 4 bases, there was a span of 11 bases. This CDR3 contains 14 residues.

This sequence joins TRBV9 and TRBJ2-3, with 7 bases fitting TRBD2. The ends lost 5 bases at V and 2 bases at J; junction bases unmatched: 14. Germline CDR1 and CDR2: SGDLS and YYNGEE. This CDR3 contains 17 residues. The CDR3 loop is CASSFPREGLSTDTQYF. CDR3 DNA sequence: TGTGCCAGCAGTTTCCCCAGGGAGGGGCTTTCCACAGATACGCAGTATTTT.